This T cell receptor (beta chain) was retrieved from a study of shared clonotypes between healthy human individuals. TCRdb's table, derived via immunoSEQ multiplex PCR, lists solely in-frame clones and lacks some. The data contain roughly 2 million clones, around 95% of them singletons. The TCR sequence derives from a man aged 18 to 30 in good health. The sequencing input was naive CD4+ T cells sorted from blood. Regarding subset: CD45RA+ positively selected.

In DNA, the CDR3 is TGTGCCAGCAGCTCAGAACGGCCGGGTTATAATTCACCCCTCCACTTT. The encoded protein is CASSSERPGYNSPLHF. The chain couples TRBV5-4 to TRBJ1-6; D gene uncertain. The germline V gene encodes CDR1 SGHNT and CDR2 YYREEE (reference sequence). This CDR3 is built from 16 residues. The V end lost 3 bases, the J end lost 4 bases, and 14 bases lay between the germline ends.